Below, 32 T cell receptor beta chains from the same sample are listed, as sequenced in a study of cytomegalovirus exposure and HLA in healthy donors. Vbeta (60) and Jbeta (13) primers were used in the PCR. Assay: immunoSEQ multiplex PCR; the TCRdb copy retains only in-frame clones and omits some. The data show some 150,000 clones, roughly four fifths seen once. Sequencing was done on a sample of PBMCs. The receptor set was obtained from a middle-aged man in good health and CMV-seronegative.

The V call is TRBV7-9, the J call TRBJ2-1; D perhaps matches TRBD2 (6 bases). The CDR3 spans 12 residues. Trimming shortened V by 1 base and J by 10 bases, and 8 bases separated the two germline ends. Germline loops: CDR1 SEHNR, CDR2 FQNEAQ (reference sequence). The CDR3 sequence is CASSLGGGEQFF. The CDR3 DNA reads as TGTGCCAGCAGCTTAGGGGGAGGCGAGCAGTTCTTC.

In this sample, this clone turned up a few times. CDR3 nucleotide sequence: TGTGCCAGCAGTCCAGGGGACACCGGGGAGCTGTTTTTT. It encodes CASSPGDTGELFF. This chain uses TRBV6-4 with TRBJ2-2; maybe TRBD1 (6 bases). The germline V gene has CDR1 MRHNA and CDR2 SNTAGT. V was clipped by 5 bases and J by 3 bases, with 7 bases between them. This CDR3 has 13 amino acids.

V is TRBV5-6 and J is TRBJ2-3, with a possible D match to TRBD2 (7 bases). V was shortened by 0 bases and J by 1 base, with 12 bases between the two germline ends. In germline, CDR1 is SGHDT, CDR2 YYEEEE. This CDR3 spans 16 amino acids. The CDR3 DNA sequence: TGTGCCAGCAGCTTGGCCCGGGGGGCGGGCACAGATACGCAGTATTTT. Protein product: CASSLARGAGTDTQYF.

The chain uses TRBV18 and TRBJ2-3; 8 nucleotides line up with TRBD1. The junction had 4 bases not matched to a gene; V was cut back by 0 bases and J by 2 bases. Germline lookup yields CDR1 KGHSH and CDR2 LQKENI. The CDR3 consists of 16 residues. The CDR3 DNA reads TGTGCCAGCTCACCACCGACAGGGGTATCCACAGATACGCAGTATTTT. It encodes CASSPPTGVSTDTQYF.

The chain links TRBV29-1 to TRBJ1-1, with D maybe TRBD1 (6 bases). Trimming took 7 bases from V and 1 from J, leaving 7 bases between them. CDR1 and CDR2 from the germline V gene are SQVTM and ANQGSEA. The CDR3 is made up of 11 amino acids. In DNA form, the CDR3 reads TGCAGCGCACAGGGGAACACTGAAGCTTTCTTT. This sequence encodes CSAQGNTEAFF.

This chain connects TRBV12-5 to TRBJ2-2; D call uncertain. Germline V gene sequence: CDR1 LGHNT, CDR2 FRNRAP. The V and J ends lost 1 base and 7 bases respectively, with 10 bases between them. The CDR3 consists of 14 residues. This CDR3 reads CASGLGATDGELFF. CDR3 sequence (DNA): TGTGCTAGTGGTTTGGGGGCAACTGACGGGGAGCTGTTTTTT.

This chain connects TRBV4-3 to TRBJ2-5, with 10 bases that match TRBD2. The V gene end was trimmed by 0 bases and the J gene end by 1 base; junction bases not matched to a gene: 2. Germline loops: CDR1 LGHNA, CDR2 YSLEER. The CDR3 length is 16 residues. The chain's CDR3 is CASSQETSGVQETQYF. CDR3 coding DNA: TGCGCCAGCAGCCAAGAAACTAGCGGGGTCCAAGAGACCCAGTACTTC.

The V call is TRBV4-2, the J call TRBJ1-5; a possible D gene is TRBD1 (5 bases). The germline V gene has CDR1 LGHNA and CDR2 YNFKEQ. The CDR3 is made up of 17 amino acids. V shed 0 bases and J shed 2 bases, with 14 bases lying between them. In nucleotides, the CDR3 is TGTGCCAGCAGCCAAGAAAATCGGGGGGGTCGCAATCAGCCCCAGCATTTT. Its protein is CASSQENRGGRNQPQHF.

This chain connects TRBV6-5 to TRBJ2-7, with 11 bases identical to TRBD1. Germline V gene data show CDR1 as MNHEY and CDR2 as SVGAGI. The junction had 4 bases not matched to a gene; V was cut back by 2 bases and J by 4 bases. The CDR3 has 15 residues. The CDR3 sequence is CASSYGTGGSYEQYF. The CDR3 bases are TGTGCCAGCAGTTACGGGACAGGGGGTTCATACGAGCAGTACTTC.

This rearrangement joins TRBV6-5 to TRBJ2-7, with a possible D match to TRBD1 (5 bases). V was clipped by 7 bases and J by 0 bases, with 10 bases between them. Germline values: CDR1 MNHEY, CDR2 SVGAGI. The CDR3 extends over 13 amino acids. CDR3 nucleotide sequence: TGTGCCAGCACCCGACAGAGCTCCTACGAGCAGTACTTC. Translating gives CASTRQSSYEQYF.

The rearrangement links TRBV6-6 to TRBJ1-5; TRBD1 matches 9 bases. Per the germline V gene, CDR1 is MNHNY and CDR2 is SVGAGI (reference sequence). The CDR3 sequence is 15 residues long. Losses at the gene ends were 5 bases for V and 4 bases for J; bases not matched to a gene: 6. The CDR3 reads CASSHEQGANQPQHF. In DNA form, the CDR3 reads TGTGCCAGCAGTCACGAACAGGGGGCAAATCAGCCCCAGCATTTT.

The V gene is TRBV5-4, the J gene TRBJ1-3, with D hard to call. There are 16 residues in the CDR3. The germline V and J ends were trimmed by 0 bases and 0 bases, with 10 bases remaining between them. The germline CDR1 and CDR2 sequences are SGHNT and YYREEE (reference sequence). CDR3 protein: CASSLGLSSSGNTIYF. The CDR3, as DNA: TGTGCCAGCAGCTTGGGACTGAGCAGCTCTGGAAACACCATATATTTT.

The chain employs TRBV6-1 and TRBJ2-7; D is perhaps TRBD2 (6 bases). With 10 bases removed from V and 3 bases from J, the gap between germline ends came to 16 bases. Looked up from germline, CDR1 is MNHNS and CDR2 is SASEGT. The CDR3 is 13 residues long. As DNA, the CDR3 is TGTGCCACTACCGGGCGACTAGACTACGAGCAGTACTTC. It encodes CATTGRLDYEQYF.

V is TRBV6-6 and J is TRBJ1-5; TRBD1 matches 9 bases. V shed 2 bases and J 4 bases; nucleotides not matched to a gene: 3. Germline values: CDR1 MNHNY, CDR2 SVGAGI (reference sequence). This CDR3 is 15 amino acids long. The CDR3 nucleotides read TGTGCCAGCAGTTACGGGACAGGGAATAATCAGCCCCAGCATTTT. Its protein product is CASSYGTGNNQPQHF.

The DNA for the CDR3 is TGTGCCAGTAGTGTAGCGGACTACTATGGCTACACCTTC. Translating gives CASSVADYYGYTF. The chain joins TRBV19 to TRBJ1-2, with D unresolved. The V end was cut by 5 bases, the J end by 3 bases, with 10 bases between. Germline values: CDR1 LNHDA, CDR2 SQIVND (reference sequence). The CDR3 is 13 amino acids. The full variable domain, completed using reference TRBV19 and TRBJ1-2, is DGGITQSPKYLFRKEGQNVTLSCEQNLNHDAMYWYRQDPGQGLRLIYYSQIVNDFQKGDIAEGYSVSREKKESFPLTVTSAQKNPTAFYLCASSVADYYGYTFGSGTRLTVV.

The V gene is TRBV7-2, the J gene TRBJ2-7; 7 bases agree with TRBD2. The V segment lost 2 bases and the J segment 2 bases; nucleotides outside the gene matches: 12. Germline assignment: CDR1 SGHTA and CDR2 FQGNSA. The CDR3 covers 17 residues. CDR3 in amino acids: CASSLRAGPANPYEQYF. The CDR3, as DNA: TGTGCCAGCAGCTTACGAGCGGGACCCGCTAACCCCTACGAGCAGTACTTC.

The chain links TRBV6-5 to TRBJ2-1; TRBD2 aligns across 15 bases. This CDR3 region has 16 residues. From germline, CDR1 is MNHEY and CDR2 SVGAGI. With 1 base clipped from V and 7 bases from J, the junction kept 2 bases outside the gene matches. In DNA, the CDR3 is TGTGCCAGCAGTTACTTGGGGACTAGCGGGGGGAATGAGCAGTTCTTC. It is translated as CASSYLGTSGGNEQFF.

This clone was seen just once. V usage is TRBV7-2 and J usage is TRBJ2-2; a possible D gene is TRBD2 (7 bases). Germline CDR1 SGHTA, CDR2 FQGNSA. V was clipped by 5 bases and J by 4 bases, with 14 bases between them. The length of the CDR3 is 15 residues. Written as DNA, the CDR3 is TGTGCCAGCAGCCGCCGGGGGGCCTCCACCGGGGAGCTGTTTTTT. Protein product: CASSRRGASTGELFF.

This chain connects TRBV6-6 to TRBJ2-3; D call uncertain. The germline V and J ends were trimmed by 6 bases and 1 base, with 14 bases remaining between them. The CDR3 spans 15 residues. The germline gives CDR1 MNHNY, CDR2 SVGAGI (reference sequence). Here the CDR3 DNA reads TGTGCCAGCAGCCAGCTCAACCAGGGCACAGATACGCAGTATTTT. Translation gives CASSQLNQGTDTQYF.

This clone was seen a single time. The junction does not match germline at one end; this may be a read error. This sequence joins TRBV7-9 and TRBJ1-1, with 8 nucleotides matching TRBD1. CDR1 is SEHNR, CDR2 FQNEAQ, per germline (reference sequence). The CDR3 spans 18 residues. CDR3 sequence (DNA): TGTTCCAGCAGCCCGCCCTCTCCGGGACAGGAGACAAACACTGAAGCTTTCTTT. It translates to CSSSPPSPGQETNTEAFF. The complete variable domain, with remaining parts taken from reference TRBV7-9 and TRBJ1-1, reads DTGVSQNPRHKITKRGQNVTFRCDPISEHNRLYWYRQTLGQGPEFLTYFQNEAQLEKSRLLSDRFSAERPKGSFSTLEIQRTEQGDSAMYLCSSSPPSPGQETNTEAFFGQGTRLTVV.

CDR3 in DNA: TGTGCCAGCAGTTTTGGGGGCGCCTATGGCTACACCTTC. This gives the protein CASSFGGAYGYTF. V and J are TRBV28 and TRBJ1-2; TRBD1 might be the D (6 bases). V dropped 3 bases and J dropped 4 bases, with 9 bases sitting between them. Germline values: CDR1 MDHEN, CDR2 SYDVKM. This CDR3 spans 13 amino acids.

The chain employs TRBV28 and TRBJ2-2; D is ambiguous. This CDR3 has 12 residues. Per the germline V gene, CDR1 is MDHEN and CDR2 is SYDVKM. V dropped 7 bases and J dropped 7 bases, with 10 bases sitting between them. The CDR3 spells CASTRPIGELFF. The CDR3 nucleotides read TGTGCCAGCACCAGGCCCATCGGGGAGCTGTTTTTT.

CDR3 nucleotides: TGTGCCATCAGGGACATCCTCACAGGCGATACGCAGTATTTT. This codes for CAIRDILTGDTQYF. The gene calls are TRBV10-3 and TRBJ2-3; D perhaps matches TRBD1 (5 bases). V was pared by 6 bases and J by 6 bases, with 16 bases between. The germline gives CDR1 ENHRY, CDR2 SYGVKD. CDR3 length: 14 amino acids.

This rearrangement joins TRBV4-3 to TRBJ2-7; no definite D call. Between the trimmed V and J ends, which lost 4 bases and 4 bases, there was a span of 8 bases. This CDR3 contains 12 residues. Germline assignment: CDR1 LGHNA and CDR2 YSLEER. CDR3 DNA: TGCGCCAGCAGCCGCGACGGGTACGAGCAGTACTTC. Its translation is CASSRDGYEQYF.

CDR3 DNA: TGTGCCAGCAGCTTAAACCACTTGGATACGCAGTATTTT. Encoded protein: CASSLNHLDTQYF. The chain carries TRBV7-3 and TRBJ2-3; D remains unclear. Germline CDR1 is SGHTA and CDR2 is FQGTGA. V shed 1 base and J shed 6 bases, with 8 bases lying between them. The CDR3 sequence is 13 residues long.

The gene calls are TRBV4-1 and TRBJ1-6, with D possibly being TRBD1 (6 bases). The CDR3 is made up of 16 amino acids. Germline assignment: CDR1 MGHRA and CDR2 YSYEKL. The ends were cut back, 6 bases at V and 7 bases at J, with 19 bases in the middle. CDR3 sequence reads: CASSQTEGVVNSPLHF. In nucleotides, the CDR3 is TGCGCCAGCAGTCAAACCGAGGGGGTGGTGAATTCACCCCTCCACTTT.

This clone has just one count. The rearrangement uses TRBV28 and TRBJ2-7, with a weak D call TRBD1 (5 bases). The V and J ends lost 2 bases and 6 bases respectively, with 8 bases between them. The length of the CDR3 is 12 residues. Germline V CDR1 and CDR2: MDHEN, SYDVKM. CDR3 in amino acids: CASSLVGAEQYF. Written as DNA, the CDR3 is TGTGCCAGCAGTTTAGTAGGGGCCGAGCAGTACTTC.

This chain uses TRBV6-1 with TRBJ2-3, with D unclear. The CDR3 is made up of 14 amino acids. Trimming stripped 8 bases from V and 3 bases from J, with 15 bases between. Germline CDR1 is MNHNS and CDR2 is SASEGT. For the CDR3, the DNA is TGTGCCAGCTGGAGATGGGTTGAGACAGATACGCAGTATTTT. It yields the protein CASWRWVETDTQYF.

The chain uses TRBV5-5 and TRBJ2-5, with TRBD2 as a possible D gene (6 bases). There are 15 residues in the CDR3. V lost 4 bases and J 4 bases, leaving 17 bases between the germline ends. Germline lookup yields CDR1 SGHKS and CDR2 YYEKEE (reference sequence). DNA of the CDR3: TGTGCCAGCAGCCCGGTCTCGGGCGGGGCAGAGACCCAGTACTTC. It yields the protein CASSPVSGGAETQYF.

The genes are TRBV7-2 and TRBJ1-2, with unresolved D. Germline lookup yields CDR1 SGHTA and CDR2 FQGNSA. The V end was cut by 5 bases, the J end by 4 bases, with 8 bases between. The CDR3 loop spans 12 amino acids. The chain's CDR3 is CASSEAIYGYTF. The CDR3 DNA is TGTGCCAGCAGCGAAGCCATCTATGGCTACACCTTC.

V gene TRBV5-6 combines with J gene TRBJ1-1; D remains unclear. Trimming stripped 0 bases from V and 2 bases from J, with 17 bases between. In germline, CDR1 is SGHDT, CDR2 YYEEEE. The CDR3 consists of 17 residues. Here the CDR3 DNA reads TGTGCCAGCAGCTTGGCGGGGTTCGGTCCTTCTAACACTGAAGCTTTCTTT. Protein sequence: CASSLAGFGPSNTEAFF.

This clone turned up a few times. The chain uses TRBV4-1 and TRBJ2-7; no definite D call. Trimming removed 1 base at V and 5 bases at J, with 6 bases between. The length of the CDR3 is 12 residues. Germline assignment: CDR1 MGHRA and CDR2 YSYEKL. The CDR3 region has the DNA TGCGCCAGCAGCCAAGTGGGCAACGAGCAGTACTTC. As protein: CASSQVGNEQYF.